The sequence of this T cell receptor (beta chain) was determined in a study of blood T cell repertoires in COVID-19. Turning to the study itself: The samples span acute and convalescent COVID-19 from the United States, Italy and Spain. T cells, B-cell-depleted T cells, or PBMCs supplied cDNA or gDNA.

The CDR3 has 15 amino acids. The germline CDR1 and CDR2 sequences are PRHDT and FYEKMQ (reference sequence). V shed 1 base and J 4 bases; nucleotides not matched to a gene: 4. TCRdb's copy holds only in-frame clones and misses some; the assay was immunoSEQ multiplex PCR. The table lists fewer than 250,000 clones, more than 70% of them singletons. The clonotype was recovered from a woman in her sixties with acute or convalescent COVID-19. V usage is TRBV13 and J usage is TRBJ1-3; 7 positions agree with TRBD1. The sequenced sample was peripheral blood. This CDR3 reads CASSLDRGSGNTIYF. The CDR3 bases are TGTGCCAGCAGCTTAGACAGGGGATCCGGAAACACCATATATTTT.